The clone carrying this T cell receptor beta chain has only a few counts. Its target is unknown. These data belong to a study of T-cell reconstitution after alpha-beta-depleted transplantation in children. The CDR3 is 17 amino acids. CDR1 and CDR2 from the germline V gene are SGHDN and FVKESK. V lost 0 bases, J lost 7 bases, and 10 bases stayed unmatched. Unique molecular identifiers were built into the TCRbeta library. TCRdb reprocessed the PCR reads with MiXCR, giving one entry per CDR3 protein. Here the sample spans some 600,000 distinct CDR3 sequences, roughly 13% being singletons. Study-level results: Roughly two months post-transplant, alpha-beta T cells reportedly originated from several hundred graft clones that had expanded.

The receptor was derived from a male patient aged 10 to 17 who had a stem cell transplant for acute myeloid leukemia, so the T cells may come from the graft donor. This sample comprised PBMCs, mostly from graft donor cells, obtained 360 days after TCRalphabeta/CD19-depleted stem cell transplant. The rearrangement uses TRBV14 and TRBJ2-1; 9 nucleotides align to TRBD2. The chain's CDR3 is CASSQEGREGLLNEQFF. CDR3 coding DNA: TGTGCCAGCAGCCAAGAAGGGCGGGAGGGCCTATTGAATGAGCAGTTCTTC.